The following is a T cell receptor beta chain sequence with its context. Its target antigen remains unknown. Base qualities are not provided; no much larger clone lies one nucleotide away. Library creation used the immunoSEQ multiplex PCR assay. For the multiplex PCR, a mixture combining 60 forward primers for TCR Vbeta segments and 13 reverse primers for TCR Jbeta segments was used. A multiplex PCR assay on genomic DNA amplified the CDR3 region of rearranged TCR beta genes. On the Illumina HiSeq System, the amplified TCR beta libraries were sequenced as 87-base-pair reads. Per the authors' processing: A later analysis counted some 74 million unique TCR beta chains across the 650 to 800 repertoires, and some 11 million of these chains were shared by at least two donors. To remove PCR and sequencing errors, raw reads were error-corrected and collapsed into unique sequences using a nearest-neighbor algorithm that merged closely related sequences. Alignment of CDR3 sequences to IMGT reference sequences was used to assign V, D and J gene segments. For a sequence to be retained, a match of at least six nucleotides to both a V gene segment and a J gene segment was required. A rearrangement counted as productive if the CDR3 had no stop codons and remained in frame with V and J, and every other rearrangement counted as non-productive. CDR3 was defined by IMGT convention, running from the second conserved V-encoded cysteine to the conserved J-encoded phenylalanine. The earlier analysis of 587 of the donors excluded any sequence lacking an unambiguous match to a single V gene segment. An earlier analysis of some 610 of the donors called V segments functional above 56.7% productive rearrangements and segregating when the between-donor standard deviation exceeded 5%. A statistical classification framework was built to diagnose cytomegalovirus status from the catalog of TCR beta chain sequences. In a later analysis, V and J genes were assigned by comparing TCR nucleotide sequences against IMGT/GENE-DB human TR gene sequences. The TCRdist pipeline was used in a later analysis to assign CDR3 sequences and most-parsimonious VDJ recombination scenarios. In a later analysis, every TCR beta chain was defined by the combination of its CDR3 amino acid sequence and its V-gene family, and reads without a unique V-gene family were dropped. A later analysis removed 592 highly shared, low-generation-probability nucleotide sequences to deal with suspected cross-contamination and a sequencing artifact. For each public chain, a later analysis derived a clonal expansion index from normalized ranks of inferred template counts within each repertoire. In a later analysis, generation probabilities were computed with a VDJ recombination model fitted to out-of-frame rearrangements, and the resulting probabilities were checked against IGoR. A later analysis scored TCR-TCR, TCR-HLA and TCR-CMV co-occurrence with hypergeometric tests, applying a repertoire-size bias correction to TCR pairs. To estimate false discovery rates, a later analysis permuted the HLA or CMV assignments 20 times. In a later analysis, co-occurring TCRs were grouped using DBSCAN, and TCRdist sequence similarity was added for clustering within HLA-allele-positive subsets. For co-occurrence clustering, repertoires with fewer than 30,000 or more than 120,000 public chains were excluded, along with about five repertoires with anomalous nucleotide sharing. Drawn from immuneACCESS, this table holds only the in-frame rearrangements with V and J called that TCRdb kept. Clones are partly lost; checked studies trace under half to an unresolved V gene and leave the rest unexplained. V, J and clone size are taken as reported in that table, and D and trimming were inferred from the DNA itself. Across this sample there are 40,000 or so clones, with 74% seen only once. The top ten hold less than 7% of the sample.

These data originate in a study of cytomegalovirus exposure and HLA in healthy donors (dated by TCRdb to the late 2010s). Regarding the research as a whole: In an earlier analysis of 450 to 750 of the donors, 276 Gb of sequence data and 90 million to 120 million unique TCR beta sequences from 150 million to 200 million T cells were reported. Roughly 300 gigabases of sequencing data and around 80 million unique TCR sequences made up an early release that covered approximately 700 HLA-typed donors. Of the 300 to 400 genotyped donors, over 70% fell in the genetic ancestry cluster associated with self-reported Caucasian donors. The study aimed to test whether cataloging public T cell receptors could reveal signatures of past pathogen exposure. The T cell repertoires of several hundred subjects were profiled by immunosequencing and related to cytomegalovirus serostatus. A separate validation cohort of 100 to 150 different subjects was used in addition to the approximately 670-subject first cohort. High-throughput TCR immunosequencing, statistical association of individual TCRs with disease status, and machine learning were combined to predict cytomegalovirus infection status. In a later analysis, previously published TCR beta repertoires from 550 to 700 donors were re-analyzed and high-resolution HLA genotyping was added so that TCR occurrence patterns could be studied. Rather than using new phenotypic data, the later analysis identified candidate immune exposures from TCR beta sequences and from how often those sequences occurred across donors. An earlier analysis of several hundred of the donors used high-throughput TCR beta sequencing to judge whether each TCR beta V gene segment behaved as functional or pseudogenic. Donor age, sex, ethnicity and CMV serostatus were compiled alongside the repertoire data. A later genetic analysis took genome-wide SNP genotypes for about three fifths of the 666 donors and used that subset as a discovery cohort. Every repertoire in the discovery cohort had been generated on one and the same sequencing platform. Both class I and class II loci were covered by HLA typing, at four-digit resolution. Typing coverage differed by locus: A, B, C, DRB1 and DQB1 were typed in roughly 620-630 donors, DQA1 in approximately 520, DPA1 in around 600, and DPB1 in 450 to 490. A few DR-DQ haplotypes were treated as single units for association and clustering because of strong linkage in the cohort. Among roughly 400 genotyped donors of the cohort, an average of around 250,000 unique TCR beta nucleotide sequences was sequenced per donor, of which approximately 18% were non-productive.

Here is what the overall study found, with its caveats: Compared with equally common non-associated chains, HLA-associated TCR beta chains in a later analysis were more clonally expanded and had lower generation probabilities. The 87-base-pair reads could not distinguish some IMGT-functional V segments, including TRBV6-2 and TRBV6-3, so those segments were excluded. Because some donors lacked HLA typing at each locus, the association tests relied only on the typed subset. Across donors, most TCR sequences were observed very rarely, whereas some public TCRs were present in many individuals. Roughly uniform sequencing depth across donors was assumed in presence/absence analyses, although this assumption may not hold. A later analysis reported that several top co-occurrence clusters appeared linked to parvovirus B19, influenza, CMV and Epstein-Barr virus. Immune exposure information for the cohort was limited to CMV serostatus. Specific HLA alleles were associated with about 17,000 TCR beta sequences at a false discovery rate of 0.05 in a later analysis. In vitro tests confirmed that a few of the cytomegalovirus-associated TCR beta chains recognize cytomegalovirus antigens. Correlated functional status among segregating V segments might be attributable to linkage disequilibrium, but an unknown experimental factor could not be ruled out. According to a later genetic analysis, donors in an Asian-associated ancestry cluster had fewer N-insertions in productive TCRs than the roughly 660-donor mean. In an earlier analysis of 500 to 650 of the donors, most TCR beta V segments appeared in productive rearrangements about 90% or about 30% of the time, broadly matching IMGT annotations. An association between a missense DCLRE1C variant and V-gene and J-gene trimming of TCR beta chains was found in a later genetic analysis and replicated in an independent cohort. A total of 164 TCR beta chains were listed by the study as associated with cytomegalovirus. According to a later analysis, most CMV-associated TCR beta chains appeared to be HLA-restricted, and the HLA associations seemed to be driven largely by CMV exposure. Because counts were too low, seventeen rarely observed V segments, including chromosome 9 orphons, were left out of the earlier analysis of 500 to 650 of the donors. According to the authors, the approach could potentially be generalized to other disease states and immunological phenotypes. Assigning TCR associations to individual alleles was difficult when HLA alleles, especially DR and DQ, strongly co-occurred. A group of highly shared sequence variants was considered likely to be a technical artifact of the sequencing pipeline. A further reported finding was that TCR beta sequences accurately predicted the HLA-A and HLA-B alleles for most subjects in the first cohort. The cohort was sequenced for TCR beta chains only, and without alpha or paired-chain data the features that could be detected were limited. Cytomegalovirus status was reported to be diagnosed by the classifier with high specificity and sensitivity in both the original and validation cohorts. According to a later analysis, TCR association rates differed among HLA loci, with DRB1 alleles showing the most associated TCRs and HLA-C alleles showing the fewest.

The cohort consisted of some 730 healthy bone marrow donors. At the time of sampling, every cohort member was nominally healthy, though immune exposures that went unrecorded were likely present. The donor tested CMV seronegative and was one of the 352 seronegative cohort members. Each donor provided a peripheral blood sample, and peripheral blood mononuclear cells were used for TCR beta sequencing. Genomic DNA extraction from the blood cell samples was performed with the Qiagen DNeasy Blood Extraction Kit. The cysteine opens and the phenylalanine closes a CDR3 of 13 amino acids. The only DNA kept is the CDR3, 39 bases in frame from the first base. From a lookup of the germline V gene, CDR1 and CDR2 are MNHNS and SASEGT. The germline ends are 13 bases apart after V is trimmed by 7 bases and J by 4 bases.

The V and J segments used are TRBV6-1 and TRBJ1-1, and possibly TRBD1, on 5 matching bases. The clonotype comes from a young man in good health and CMV-seronegative. The sequencing input was PBMCs. The CDR3 in this case is CASTSGGVTEAFF. The DNA is TGTGCCAGCACTAGTGGGGGGGTCACTGAAGCTTTCTTT.